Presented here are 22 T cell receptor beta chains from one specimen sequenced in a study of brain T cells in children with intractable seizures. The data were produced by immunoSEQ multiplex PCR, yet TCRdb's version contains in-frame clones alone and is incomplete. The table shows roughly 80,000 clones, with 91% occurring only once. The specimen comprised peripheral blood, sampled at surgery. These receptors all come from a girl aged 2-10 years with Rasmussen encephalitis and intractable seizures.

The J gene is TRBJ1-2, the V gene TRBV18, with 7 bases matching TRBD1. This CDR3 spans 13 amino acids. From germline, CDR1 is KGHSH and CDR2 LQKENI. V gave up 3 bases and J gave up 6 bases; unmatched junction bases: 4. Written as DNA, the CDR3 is TGTGCCAGCTCACCTAGACAGGGCGATGGCTACACCTTC. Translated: CASSPRQGDGYTF.

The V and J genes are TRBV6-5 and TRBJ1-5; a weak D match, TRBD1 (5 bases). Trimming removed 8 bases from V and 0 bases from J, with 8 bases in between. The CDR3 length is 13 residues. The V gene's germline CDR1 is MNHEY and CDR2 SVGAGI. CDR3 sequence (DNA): TGTGCCAGCCAGGGTAATAGCAATCAGCCCCAGCATTTT. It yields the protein CASQGNSNQPQHF.

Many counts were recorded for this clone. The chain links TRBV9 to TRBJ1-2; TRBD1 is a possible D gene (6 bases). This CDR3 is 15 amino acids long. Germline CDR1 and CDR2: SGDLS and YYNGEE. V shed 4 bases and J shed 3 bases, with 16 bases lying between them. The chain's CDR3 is CASSNRTDKYYGYTF. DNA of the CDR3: TGTGCCAGCAGCAACCGGACAGACAAATACTATGGCTACACCTTC.

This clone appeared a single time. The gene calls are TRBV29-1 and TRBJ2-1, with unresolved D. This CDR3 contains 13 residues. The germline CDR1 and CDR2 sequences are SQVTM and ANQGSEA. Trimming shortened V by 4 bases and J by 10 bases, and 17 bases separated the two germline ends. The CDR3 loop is CSVGGRAQSEQFF. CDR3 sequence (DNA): TGCAGCGTTGGGGGTCGTGCCCAGTCCGAGCAGTTCTTC.

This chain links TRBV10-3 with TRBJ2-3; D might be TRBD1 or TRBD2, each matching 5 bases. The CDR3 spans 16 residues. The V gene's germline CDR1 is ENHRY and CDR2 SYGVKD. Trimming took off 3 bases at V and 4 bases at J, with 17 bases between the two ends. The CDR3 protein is CAISDGASRWADTQYF. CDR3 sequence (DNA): TGTGCCATCAGTGACGGGGCCAGCCGTTGGGCAGATACGCAGTATTTT.

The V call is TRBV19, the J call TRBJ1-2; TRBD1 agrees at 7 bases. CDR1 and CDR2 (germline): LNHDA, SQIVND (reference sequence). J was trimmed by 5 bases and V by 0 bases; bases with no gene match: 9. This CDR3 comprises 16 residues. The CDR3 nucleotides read TGTGCCAGTAGTATAGATCGGGACAGAACCCTATATGGCTACACCTTC. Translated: CASSIDRDRTLYGYTF.

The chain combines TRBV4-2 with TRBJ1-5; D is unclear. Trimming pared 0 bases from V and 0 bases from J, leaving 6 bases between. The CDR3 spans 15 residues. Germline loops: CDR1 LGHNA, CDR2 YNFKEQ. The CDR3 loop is CASSQDQNSNQPQHF. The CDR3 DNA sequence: TGTGCCAGCAGCCAAGATCAGAATAGCAATCAGCCCCAGCATTTT.

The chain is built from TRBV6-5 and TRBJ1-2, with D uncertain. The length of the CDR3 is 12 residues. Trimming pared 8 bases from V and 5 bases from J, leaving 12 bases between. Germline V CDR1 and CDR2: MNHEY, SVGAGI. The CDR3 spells CASRSDRYGYTF. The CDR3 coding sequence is TGTGCCAGCCGGAGCGACCGGTATGGCTACACCTTC.

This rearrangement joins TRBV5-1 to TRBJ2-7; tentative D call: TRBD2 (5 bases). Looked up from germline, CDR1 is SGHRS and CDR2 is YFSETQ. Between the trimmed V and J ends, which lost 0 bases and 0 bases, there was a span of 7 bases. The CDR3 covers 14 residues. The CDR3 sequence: CASSLADSSYEQYF. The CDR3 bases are TGCGCCAGCAGCTTGGCGGACTCCTCCTACGAGCAGTACTTC.

The CDR3 DNA reads as TGTGCCAGTAAAGTTTTCCTACTCAGCACAGATACGCAGTATTTT. Translation: CASKVFLLSTDTQYF. This chain links TRBV19 with TRBJ2-3, with no clear D. The germline gives CDR1 LNHDA, CDR2 SQIVND (reference sequence). V lost 7 bases and J lost 0, with 14 bases in between. The CDR3 loop spans 15 amino acids.

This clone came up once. The CDR3 coding sequence is TGTGCCAGCAGTTTCATTTGGGGGAATCAGCCCCAGCATTTT. Translated: CASSFIWGNQPQHF. This chain uses TRBV28 with TRBJ1-5, with D perhaps matching TRBD1 (5 bases). V was pared by 3 bases and J by 4 bases, with 10 bases between. The CDR3 consists of 14 residues. From germline, CDR1 is MDHEN and CDR2 SYDVKM.

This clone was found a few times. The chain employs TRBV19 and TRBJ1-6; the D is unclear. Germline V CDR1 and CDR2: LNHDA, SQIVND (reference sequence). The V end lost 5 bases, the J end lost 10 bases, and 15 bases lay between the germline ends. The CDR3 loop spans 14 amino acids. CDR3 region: CASSPHSGGSPLHF. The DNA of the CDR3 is TGTGCCAGTAGTCCGCATAGTGGCGGGTCACCCCTCCACTTT.

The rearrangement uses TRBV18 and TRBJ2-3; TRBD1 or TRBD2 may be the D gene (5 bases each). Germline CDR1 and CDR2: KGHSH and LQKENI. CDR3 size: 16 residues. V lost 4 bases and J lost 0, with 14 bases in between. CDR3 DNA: TGTGCCAGCTCACTGTTCGGGGCAGGGAGCACAGATACGCAGTATTTT. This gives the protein CASSLFGAGSTDTQYF.

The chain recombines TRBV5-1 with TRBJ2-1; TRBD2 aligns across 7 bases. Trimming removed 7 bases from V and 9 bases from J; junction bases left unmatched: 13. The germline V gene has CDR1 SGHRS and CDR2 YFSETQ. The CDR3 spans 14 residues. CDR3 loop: CASGGLQTTGEQFF. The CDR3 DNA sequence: TGCGCCAGCGGGGGACTACAGACTACCGGTGAGCAGTTCTTC.

The CDR3 coding sequence is TGTGCCAGCAGTGAGGACTACACCGGGGAGCTGTTTTTT. Protein: CASSEDYTGELFF. V usage is TRBV6-4 and J usage is TRBJ2-2, with D perhaps matching TRBD2 (5 bases). The germline V gene encodes CDR1 MRHNA and CDR2 SNTAGT. V lost 3 bases, J lost 3 bases, and 5 bases lay in between. CDR3 length equals 13 residues.

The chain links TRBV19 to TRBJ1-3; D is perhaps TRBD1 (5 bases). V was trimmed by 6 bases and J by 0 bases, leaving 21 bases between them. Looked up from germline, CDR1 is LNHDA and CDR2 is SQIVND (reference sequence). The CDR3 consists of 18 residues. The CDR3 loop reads CASSPALQGRSSGNTIYF. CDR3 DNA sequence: TGTGCCAGTAGCCCGGCCCTCCAGGGCCGCTCCTCTGGAAACACCATATATTTT. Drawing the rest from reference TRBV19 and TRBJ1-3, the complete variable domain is DGGITQSPKYLFRKEGQNVTLSCEQNLNHDAMYWYRQDPGQGLRLIYYSQIVNDFQKGDIAEGYSVSREKKESFPLTVTSAQKNPTAFYLCASSPALQGRSSGNTIYFGEGSWLTVV.

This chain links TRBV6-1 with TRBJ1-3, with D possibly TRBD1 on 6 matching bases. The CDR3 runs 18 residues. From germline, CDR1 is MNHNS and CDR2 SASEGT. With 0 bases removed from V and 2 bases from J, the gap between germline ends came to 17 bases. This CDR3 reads CASSEAGLQGSTGNTIYF. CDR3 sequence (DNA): TGTGCCAGCAGTGAAGCTGGATTACAGGGATCGACTGGAAACACCATATATTTT.

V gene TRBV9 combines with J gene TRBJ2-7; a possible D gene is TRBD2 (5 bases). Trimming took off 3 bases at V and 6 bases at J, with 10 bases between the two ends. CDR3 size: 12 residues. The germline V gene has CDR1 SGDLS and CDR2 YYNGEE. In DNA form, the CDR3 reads TGTGCCAGCAGCGGGGAGTACTCCGAGCAGTACTTC. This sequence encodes CASSGEYSEQYF. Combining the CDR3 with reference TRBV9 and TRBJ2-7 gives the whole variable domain DSGVTQTPKHLITATGQRVTLRCSPRSGDLSVYWYQQSLDQGLQFLIQYYNGEERAKGNILERFSAQQFPDLHSELNLSSLELGDSALYFCASSGEYSEQYFGPGTRLTVT.

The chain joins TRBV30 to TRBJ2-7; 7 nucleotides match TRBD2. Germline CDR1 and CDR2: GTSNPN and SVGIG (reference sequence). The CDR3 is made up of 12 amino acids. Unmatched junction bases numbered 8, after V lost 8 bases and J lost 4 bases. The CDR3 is CARDGGNYEQYF. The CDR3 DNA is TGTGCCAGGGACGGGGGGAATTACGAGCAGTACTTC.

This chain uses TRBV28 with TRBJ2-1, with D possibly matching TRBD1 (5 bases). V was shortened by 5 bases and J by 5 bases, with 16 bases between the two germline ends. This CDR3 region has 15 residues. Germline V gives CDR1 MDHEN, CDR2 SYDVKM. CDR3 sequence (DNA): TGTGCCAGCAGTCCCCGGGTGGGGCTGGACAATGAGCAGTTCTTC. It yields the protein CASSPRVGLDNEQFF.

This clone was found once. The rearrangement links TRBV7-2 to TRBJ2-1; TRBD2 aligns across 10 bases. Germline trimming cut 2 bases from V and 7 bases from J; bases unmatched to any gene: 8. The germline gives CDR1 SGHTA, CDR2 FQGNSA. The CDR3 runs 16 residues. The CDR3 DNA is TGTGCCAGCAGCTTACAAGCGGGGGGGCCACGGAATGAGCAGTTCTTC. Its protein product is CASSLQAGGPRNEQFF.

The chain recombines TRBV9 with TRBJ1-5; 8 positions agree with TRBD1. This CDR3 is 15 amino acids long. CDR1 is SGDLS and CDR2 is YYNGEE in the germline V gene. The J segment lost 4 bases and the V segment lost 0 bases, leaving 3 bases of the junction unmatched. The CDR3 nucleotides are TGTGCCAGCAGCGTAGGTGGGACAGGAAATCAGCCCCAGCATTTT. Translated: CASSVGGTGNQPQHF.